Here is one T cell receptor (beta chain) with its context. Antigen unknown. This entry is derived from a study of blood T cells in healthy people across ages. Primed by a sample-barcoded 5' primer and a J-beta primer mix, a second PCR proceeded for about 6 to 11 cycles. A single record per CDR3 protein comes from TCRdb applying MiXCR to the 5' RACE reads. The sample includes approximately 320,000 distinct CDR3 sequences, about 25% of them seen just once. Study-wide points: It was held that the diversity estimates obtained from one million T cells were underestimates. Per million T cells, TCR beta diversity dropped about linearly as age rose.

Total RNA, at least 6 micrograms per sample, came from PBMCs. With V trimmed by 5 bases and J by 3 bases, 7 bases remained unmatched. CDR1 is MNHEY and CDR2 is SVGEGT in the germline V gene. CDR3 length: 14 amino acids. V is TRBV6-2 or TRBV6-3 and J is TRBJ2-7; 7 positions match TRBD1. What was sequenced was blood. This TCR was sampled from a woman in her seventies in good health. The CDR3 protein is CASSRQGSLYEQYF. CDR3 in DNA: TGTGCCAGCAGTCGACAGGGATCCCTCTACGAGCAGTACTTC.